A selection of T cell receptor beta chains follows, all from one sample in a study of somatic mutations in cytotoxic T cells in rheumatoid arthritis. Here immunoSEQ multiplex PCR was the method, and the copy in TCRdb shows in-frame clones only, minus some. This table has 20,000 to 25,000 clones, 78% appearing once. What was sequenced was CD8+ T cells sorted from blood. The receptors were sampled from an adult with rheumatoid arthritis. CDR3s include the opening cysteine and the closing phenylalanine or tryptophan. The order of the fields is V gene, J gene, CDR3 protein.

TRBV5-4	TRBJ2-7	CASSAGTSGTYEQYF
TRBV9	TRBJ2-3	CASSITADTQYF
TRBV6-4	TRBJ2-3	CASSQTSGASDTQYF
TRBV19	TRBJ2-1	CASSPAGTGPGAYNEQFF
TRBV7-9	TRBJ2-5	CASRQGTGLQETQYF
TRBV6-6	TRBJ2-2	CASSQGLIGELFF
TRBV6-1	TRBJ1-3	CASSEVGRLHSGNTIYF
TRBV4-2	TRBJ2-7	CASSQDQGDIMWQYF
TRBV4-1	TRBJ2-7	CASSQDLSLGSSYEQYF
TRBV27	TRBJ2-3	CASSFVSGTDTQYF
TRBV9	TRBJ2-1	CASSRSRGAYNEQFF
TRBV7-8	TRBJ1-5	CASSLLNQPQHF
TRBV5-6	TRBJ1-5	CASSYGTGLQPQHF
TRBV7-2	TRBJ2-7	CASSSISFGGGYEQYF
TRBV6-5	TRBJ2-2	CASTTDGGAGELFF
TRBV11-2	TRBJ2-7	CASSLSDGPYEQYF
TRBV27	TRBJ1-2	CASSLGTGHFGYTF
TRBV11-2	TRBJ2-7	CASSREGGRGYEQYF
TRBV4-3	TRBJ2-3	CASSQADGTDTQYF
TRBV4-1	TRBJ2-7	CASSQTSDSYEQYF
TRBV5-6	TRBJ1-2	CASSLVSTYYGYTF
TRBV10-1	TRBJ1-1	CASSGDSSPGNTEAFF
TRBV11-3	TRBJ2-3	CASSPRTSGGSTDTQYF
TRBV27	TRBJ1-2	CASSPGANYGYTF
TRBV5-1	TRBJ2-7	CASSFVVFSYEQYF
TRBV6-5	TRBJ2-7	CASRAGRFSEQYF
TRBV2	TRBJ1-1	CASDRRAESPSTEAFF
TRBV9	TRBJ2-2	CASSVARDPRNTGELFF
TRBV11-2	TRBJ2-7	CASILGTGSGEQYF
TRBV6-4	TRBJ2-2	CASSLGGETGELFF
TRBV5-1	TRBJ1-1	CASSLLGQTEGTEAFF
TRBV27	TRBJ1-5	CASSSGQGGQQPQHF
TRBV6-5	TRBJ2-5	CASSYSRVQYF
TRBV7-9	TRBJ2-1	CASSLGAGYNEQFF
TRBV7-9	TRBJ1-2	CASGGGGSRGYTF
TRBV18	TRBJ2-2	CASSSTLPGRDTGELFF
TRBV4-1	TRBJ1-2	CASSQGSGGQNYGYTF
TRBV6-1	TRBJ1-2	CASMDRTGGYTF
TRBV6-5	TRBJ1-6	CASSYSGRLGAPLHF
TRBV21-1	TRBJ2-1	CANPSGERGNEQFF
TRBV18	TRBJ2-7	CASSPPQSYEQYF
TRBV5-6	TRBJ1-5	CASSLGSNQPQHF
TRBV9	TRBJ2-3	CASSFRGGSDTQYF
TRBV6-5	TRBJ1-1	CASSIQGATEAFF